This TCR beta chain was recovered during a study of circulating CD8 cells and anti-PD-1 response in melanoma. The QIAseq Immune Repertoire TCR panel built the libraries from around 15 ng of total RNA. TCRdb itself ran the reads through MiXCR, one entry per CDR3 protein. The table shows some 2,000 distinct CDR3 sequences, with 6% to 7% occurring only once. Germline CDR1 MDHEN, CDR2 SYDVKM. The CDR3 has 12 residues. The V end lost 2 bases, the J end lost 4 bases, and 5 bases lay between the germline ends. Live CD3+CD8+TCRalphabeta+ cells were sorted into four subsets by PD-1 and/or TIGIT. V is TRBV28 and J is TRBJ1-1; D unclear. This TCR came from a human donor with melanoma. Specimen: CD8+ T cells from PBMCs, collected at baseline or after one month of anti-PD-1 therapy (not recorded which). CDR3 protein: CASSLTGTEAFF. The CDR3 bases are TGTGCCAGCAGTTTAACGGGCACTGAAGCTTTCTTT.